Each of the 9 T cell receptor beta chains below was sequenced from the same sample in a study of early T cells in non-severe SARS-CoV-2 infection. TCRdb redid the calling of the 5' RACE reads with MiXCR, one entry per CDR3 protein. The top ten clones hold less than 3% of a sample with more than 60,000 distinct CDR3 sequences, over 10% of them seen once. Here the sequenced sample was whole blood, taken at baseline. The receptors stem from an adult who was a healthcare worker with PCR-confirmed SARS-CoV-2 infection or an uninfected control (not recorded which).

This chain joins TRBV10-3 and TRBJ1-6; 8 bases agree with TRBD1. V was pared by 8 bases and J by 5 bases, with 5 bases of the junction left unmatched. The CDR3 covers 14 residues. Germline CDR1 reads ENHRY; CDR2 reads SYGVKD. The CDR3 sequence is CAIGGGQDNSPLHF. For the CDR3, the DNA is TGTGCCATCGGGGGGGGACAGGATAATTCACCCCTCCACTTT.

V usage is TRBV20-1 and J usage is TRBJ2-1; perhaps TRBD2 as D (6 bases). With 0 bases removed from V and 5 bases from J, the gap between germline ends came to 8 bases. Germline CDR1 and CDR2: DFQATT and SNEGSKA (reference sequence). The length of the CDR3 is 13 residues. The DNA of the CDR3 is TGCAGTGCTAGAGACGGAGGGAACAATGAGCAGTTCTTC. Its protein product is CSARDGGNNEQFF.

The gene calls are TRBV29-1 and TRBJ2-1, with D tentatively TRBD1 or TRBD2 (5 bases each). This CDR3 is built from 12 residues. V was trimmed by 5 bases and J by 9 bases, leaving 14 bases between them. Germline lookup yields CDR1 SQVTM and CDR2 ANQGSEA. The CDR3 DNA reads TGCAGCGTTTGGCAGGGAGTAGGTGAGCAGTTCTTC. Encoded protein: CSVWQGVGEQFF.

This clonotype has just a few counts. The chain carries TRBV28 and TRBJ2-7, with D possibly matching TRBD2 (5 bases). CDR3 size: 13 residues. V was cut by 9 bases and J by 0 bases, with 12 bases left in between. Per germline, CDR1 MDHEN and CDR2 SYDVKM. CDR3 protein: CARSGRSSYEQYF. CDR3 DNA: TGTGCCAGGAGCGGCCGGAGCTCCTACGAGCAGTACTTC.

This clonotype was observed at least ten times. This chain connects TRBV6-6 to TRBJ2-5; D possibly corresponds to TRBD1 (7 bases). V was shortened by 6 bases and J by 4 bases, with 15 bases between the two germline ends. CDR1 is MNHNY and CDR2 is SVGAGI in the germline V gene (reference sequence). The CDR3 sequence is 14 residues long. CDR3 bases: TGTGCCAGCAGGCCCCAGGGGGGTAGAGAGACCCAGTACTTC. Translation gives CASRPQGGRETQYF.

This clonotype has at least ten counts. This chain's CDR3 is CASSRTDRETRHGYTF. Here the CDR3 DNA reads TGTGCCAGCAGCCGTACCGACAGGGAGACACGGCATGGCTACACCTTC. The chain is built from TRBV6-2 or TRBV6-3 and TRBJ1-2, with 7 bases lining up with TRBD1. Germline V gene lookup returns CDR1 MNHEY and CDR2 SVGEGT. The CDR3 runs to 16 residues. After removal of 6 bases from V and 6 bases from J, the junction contained 16 bases not matched to a gene.

This clonotype occurred many times. The V gene is TRBV24-1, the J gene TRBJ2-2, with D perhaps assigned TRBD1 or TRBD2 (5 bases each). The V end was cut by 4 bases, the J end by 13 bases, with 15 bases between. The CDR3 spans 13 residues. CDR1 KGHDR and CDR2 SFDVKD come from the germline V gene. The CDR3 sequence is CATSDRGPVGLFF. For the CDR3, the DNA is TGTGCCACCAGTGACCGGGGACCCGTAGGGCTGTTTTTT.

The chain carries TRBV20-1 and TRBJ2-2; possible D gene TRBD2, 5 bases. Between the trimmed V and J ends, which lost 0 bases and 7 bases, there was a span of 12 bases. The CDR3 totals 14 residues. CDR1 and CDR2 (germline): DFQATT, SNEGSKA (reference sequence). The CDR3 loop reads CSARDRGGVGELFF. Here the CDR3 DNA reads TGCAGTGCTAGAGATCGGGGTGGCGTCGGGGAGCTGTTTTTT.

The chain uses TRBV20-1 and TRBJ2-3, with D perhaps TRBD2 (5 bases). V was pared by 0 bases and J by 5 bases, with 18 bases between. This CDR3 contains 16 residues. The germline V gene encodes CDR1 DFQATT and CDR2 SNEGSKA (reference sequence). The CDR3 loop reads CSARDYARRGRDTQYF. The CDR3 DNA is TGCAGTGCTAGAGATTACGCGCGACGGGGAAGAGATACGCAGTATTTT.